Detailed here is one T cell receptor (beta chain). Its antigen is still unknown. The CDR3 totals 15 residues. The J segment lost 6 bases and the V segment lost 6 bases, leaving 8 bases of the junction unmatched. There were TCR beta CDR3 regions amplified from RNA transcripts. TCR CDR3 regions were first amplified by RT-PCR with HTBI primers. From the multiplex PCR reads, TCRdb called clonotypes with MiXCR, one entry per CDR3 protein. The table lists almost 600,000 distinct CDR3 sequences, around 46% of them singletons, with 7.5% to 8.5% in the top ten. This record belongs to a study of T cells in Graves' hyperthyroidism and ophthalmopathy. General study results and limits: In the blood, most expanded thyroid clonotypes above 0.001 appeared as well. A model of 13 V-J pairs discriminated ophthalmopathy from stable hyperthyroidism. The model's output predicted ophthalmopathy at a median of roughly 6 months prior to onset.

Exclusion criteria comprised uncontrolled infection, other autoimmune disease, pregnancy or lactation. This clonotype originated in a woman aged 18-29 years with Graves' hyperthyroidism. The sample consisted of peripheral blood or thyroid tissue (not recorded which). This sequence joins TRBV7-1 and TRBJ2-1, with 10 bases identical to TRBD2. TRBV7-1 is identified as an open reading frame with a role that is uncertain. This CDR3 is CASRSSGRAPNEQFF. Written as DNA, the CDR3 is TGTGCCAGCAGATCAAGCGGGAGGGCCCCCAATGAGCAGTTCTTC.